This TCR beta chain is from a study of shared clonotypes between healthy human individuals. For the study at large: Those who served as donors were two women and a few men between the ages of 18 and 49. Regarding the study as a whole: Naive CD4 clonotype sharing across several donors was about 5.3%. Apart from blood, nothing was sampled; tissue repertoires likely differ.

This CDR3 region has 15 residues. Germline V gene sequence: CDR1 LNHDA, CDR2 SQIVND (reference sequence). The V gene lost 2 bases and the J gene lost 8 bases, with 18 bases spanning the gap. A word on this clone: Its cognate antigen is unknown.

Those who donated were healthy HIV-negative adults, with no recent acute infections or vaccinations reported. Sequencing was performed with immunoSEQ multiplex PCR; in TCRdb, only in-frame clones are kept and a portion is missing. Of over a million clones in the sample, roughly 96% are singletons; the top ten hold approximately 1.2%. Sequenced sample: naive CD4+ T cells sorted from blood. Subset specified: CD45RA+ positively selected. The sequence derives from a man aged 30-40 years in good health. This chain links TRBV19 with TRBJ1-2; possibly TRBD1 for D (5 bases). CDR3 protein: CASSITPDRAYGYTF. The CDR3 bases are TGTGCCAGTAGTATAACCCCCGACAGAGCATACGGCTACACCTTC.